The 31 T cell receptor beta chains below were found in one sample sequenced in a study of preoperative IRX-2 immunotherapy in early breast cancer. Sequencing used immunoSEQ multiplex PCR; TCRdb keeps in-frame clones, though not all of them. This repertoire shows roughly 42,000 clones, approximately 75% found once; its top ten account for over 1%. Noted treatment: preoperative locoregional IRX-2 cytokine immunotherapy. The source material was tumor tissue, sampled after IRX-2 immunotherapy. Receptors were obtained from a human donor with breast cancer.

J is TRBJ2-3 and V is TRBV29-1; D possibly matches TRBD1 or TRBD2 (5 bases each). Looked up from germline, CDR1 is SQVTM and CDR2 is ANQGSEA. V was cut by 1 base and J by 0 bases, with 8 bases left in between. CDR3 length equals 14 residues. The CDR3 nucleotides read TGCAGCGTTGAAGGGGGGTCTAGCACAGATACGCAGTATTTT. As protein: CSVEGGSSTDTQYF.

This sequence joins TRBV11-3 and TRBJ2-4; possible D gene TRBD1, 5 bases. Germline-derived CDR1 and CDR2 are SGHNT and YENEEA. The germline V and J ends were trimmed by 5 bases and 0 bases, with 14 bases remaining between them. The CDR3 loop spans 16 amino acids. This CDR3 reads CASSPDTLLAKNIQYF. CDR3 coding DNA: TGTGCCAGCAGCCCGGACACATTACTAGCCAAAAACATTCAGTACTTC.

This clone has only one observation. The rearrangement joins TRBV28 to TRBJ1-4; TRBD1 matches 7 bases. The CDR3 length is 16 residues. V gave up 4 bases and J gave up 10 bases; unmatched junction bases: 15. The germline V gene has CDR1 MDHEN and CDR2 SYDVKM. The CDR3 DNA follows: TGTGCCAGCAGTTCCGGCGGGACAGTTCAGGCGGGAAAACTGTTTTTT. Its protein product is CASSSGGTVQAGKLFF.

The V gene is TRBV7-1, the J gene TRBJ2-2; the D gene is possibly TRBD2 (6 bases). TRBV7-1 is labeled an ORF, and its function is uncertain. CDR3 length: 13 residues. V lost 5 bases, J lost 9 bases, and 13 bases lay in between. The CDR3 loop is CASSPGGARELFF. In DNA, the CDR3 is TGTGCCAGCAGCCCAGGAGGGGCCCGGGAGCTGTTTTTT.

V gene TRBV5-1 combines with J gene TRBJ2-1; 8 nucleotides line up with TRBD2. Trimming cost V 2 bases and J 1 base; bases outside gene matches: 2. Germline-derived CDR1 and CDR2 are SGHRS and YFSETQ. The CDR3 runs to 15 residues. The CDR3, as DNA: TGCGCCAGCAGCTTTAGCGGGGAGTCCTACAATGAGCAGTTCTTC. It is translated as CASSFSGESYNEQFF.

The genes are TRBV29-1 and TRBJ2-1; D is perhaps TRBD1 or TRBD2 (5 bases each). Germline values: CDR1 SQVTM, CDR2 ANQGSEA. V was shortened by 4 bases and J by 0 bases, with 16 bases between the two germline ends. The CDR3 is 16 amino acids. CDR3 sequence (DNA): TGCAGCGTTGCCTGGGACCCCCATGGCTCCTACAATGAGCAGTTCTTC. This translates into CSVAWDPHGSYNEQFF.

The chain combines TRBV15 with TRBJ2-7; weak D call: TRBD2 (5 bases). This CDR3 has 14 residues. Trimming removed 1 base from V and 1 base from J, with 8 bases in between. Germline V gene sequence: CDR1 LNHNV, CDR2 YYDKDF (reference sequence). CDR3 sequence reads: CATSRGSGSYEQYF. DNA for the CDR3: TGTGCCACCAGCAGAGGGTCGGGGTCCTACGAGCAGTACTTC.

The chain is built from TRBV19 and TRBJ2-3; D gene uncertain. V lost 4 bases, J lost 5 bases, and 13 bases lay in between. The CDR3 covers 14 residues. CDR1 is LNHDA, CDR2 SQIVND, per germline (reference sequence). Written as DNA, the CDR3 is TGTGCCAGTAGTAGGGATGCGGTCGGAGATACGCAGTATTTT. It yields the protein CASSRDAVGDTQYF.

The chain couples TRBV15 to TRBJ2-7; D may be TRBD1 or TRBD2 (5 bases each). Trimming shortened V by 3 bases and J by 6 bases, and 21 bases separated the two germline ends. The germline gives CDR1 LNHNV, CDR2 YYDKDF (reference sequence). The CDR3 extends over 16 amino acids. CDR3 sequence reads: CATSRGRGANGGEQYF. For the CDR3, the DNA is TGTGCCACCAGCAGGGGACGAGGAGCGAATGGGGGCGAGCAGTACTTC.

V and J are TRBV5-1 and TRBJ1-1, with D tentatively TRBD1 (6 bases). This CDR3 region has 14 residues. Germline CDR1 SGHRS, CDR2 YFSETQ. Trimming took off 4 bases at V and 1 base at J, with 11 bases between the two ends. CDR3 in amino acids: CASSLQGPNTEAFF. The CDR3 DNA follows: TGCGCCAGCAGCCTCCAGGGGCCGAACACTGAAGCTTTCTTT. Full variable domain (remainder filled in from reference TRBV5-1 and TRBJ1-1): KAGVTQTPRYLIKTRGQQVTLSCSPISGHRSVSWYQQTPGQGLQFLFEYFSETQRNKGNFPGRFSGRQFSNSRSEMNVSTLELGDSALYLCASSLQGPNTEAFFGQGTRLTVV.

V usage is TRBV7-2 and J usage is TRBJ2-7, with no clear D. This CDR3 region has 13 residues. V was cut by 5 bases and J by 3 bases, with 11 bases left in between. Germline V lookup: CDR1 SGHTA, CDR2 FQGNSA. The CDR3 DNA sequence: TGTGCCAGCAGCGAGCGCCCCGACTACGAGCAGTACTTC. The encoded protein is CASSERPDYEQYF.

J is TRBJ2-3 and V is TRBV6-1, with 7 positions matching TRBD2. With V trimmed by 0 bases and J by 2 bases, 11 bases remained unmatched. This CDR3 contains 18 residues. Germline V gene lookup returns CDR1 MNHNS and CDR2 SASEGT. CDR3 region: CASSEASSWEGTTDTQYF. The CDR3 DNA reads TGTGCCAGCAGTGAAGCAAGCTCCTGGGAGGGAACCACAGATACGCAGTATTTT.

CDR3 DNA: TGTGCCAGTAGTAATGGAAAGGAATACAGCTCTTATGGCTACACCTTC. As protein: CASSNGKEYSSYGYTF. The chain couples TRBV19 to TRBJ1-2; D is undetermined. The length of the CDR3 is 16 residues. Trimming shortened V by 4 bases and J by 5 bases, and 20 bases separated the two germline ends. The germline CDR1 and CDR2 sequences are LNHDA and SQIVND (reference sequence).

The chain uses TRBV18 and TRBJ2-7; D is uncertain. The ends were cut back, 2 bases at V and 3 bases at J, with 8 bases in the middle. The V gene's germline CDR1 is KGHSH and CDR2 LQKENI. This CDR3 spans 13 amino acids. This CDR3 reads CASSPGEIYEQYF. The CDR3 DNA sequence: TGTGCCAGCTCACCAGGAGAAATCTACGAGCAGTACTTC.

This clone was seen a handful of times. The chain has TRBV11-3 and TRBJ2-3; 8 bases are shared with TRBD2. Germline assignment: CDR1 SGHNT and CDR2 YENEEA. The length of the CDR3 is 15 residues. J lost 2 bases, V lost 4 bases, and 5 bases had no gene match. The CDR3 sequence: CASSSDSGNTDTQYF. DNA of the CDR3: TGTGCCAGCAGCTCGGATAGCGGGAACACAGATACGCAGTATTTT. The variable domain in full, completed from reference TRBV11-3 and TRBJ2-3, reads EAGVVQSPRYKIIEKKQPVAFWCNPISGHNTLYWYLQNLGQGPELLIRYENEEAVDDSQLPKDRFSAERLKGVDSTLKIQPAELGDSAVYLCASSSDSGNTDTQYFGPGTRLTVL.

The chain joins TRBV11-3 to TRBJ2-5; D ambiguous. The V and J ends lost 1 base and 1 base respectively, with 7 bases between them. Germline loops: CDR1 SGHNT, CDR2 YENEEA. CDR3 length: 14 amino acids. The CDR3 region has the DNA TGTGCCAGCAGCTTAGTTGGCAGCCAAGAGACCCAGTACTTC. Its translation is CASSLVGSQETQYF.

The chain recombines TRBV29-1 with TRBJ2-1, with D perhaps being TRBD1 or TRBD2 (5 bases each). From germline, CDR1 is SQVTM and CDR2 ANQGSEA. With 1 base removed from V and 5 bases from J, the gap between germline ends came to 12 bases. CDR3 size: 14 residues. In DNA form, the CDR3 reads TGCAGCGTTGAAGGGGACGGTAAACACAATGAGCAGTTCTTC. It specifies CSVEGDGKHNEQFF.

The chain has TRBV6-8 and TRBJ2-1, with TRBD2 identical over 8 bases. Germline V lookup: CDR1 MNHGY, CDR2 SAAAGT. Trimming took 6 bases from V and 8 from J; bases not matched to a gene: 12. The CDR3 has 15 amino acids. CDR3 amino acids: CASSQLAGKNDEQFF. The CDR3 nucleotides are TGTGCCAGCAGCCAGTTAGCGGGGAAAAACGATGAGCAGTTCTTC.

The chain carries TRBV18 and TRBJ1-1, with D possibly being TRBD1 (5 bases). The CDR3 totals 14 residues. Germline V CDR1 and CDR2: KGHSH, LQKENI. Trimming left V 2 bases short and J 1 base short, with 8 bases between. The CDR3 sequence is CASSPGTANTEAFF. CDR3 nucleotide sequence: TGTGCCAGCTCACCAGGGACCGCGAACACTGAAGCTTTCTTT.

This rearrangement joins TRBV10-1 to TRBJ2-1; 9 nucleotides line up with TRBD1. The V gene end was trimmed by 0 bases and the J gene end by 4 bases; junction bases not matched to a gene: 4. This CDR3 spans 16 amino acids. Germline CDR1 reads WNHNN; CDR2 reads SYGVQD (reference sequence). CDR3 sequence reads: CASSESTGGLYNEQFF. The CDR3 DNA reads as TGCGCCAGCAGTGAGTCGACAGGGGGGCTATACAATGAGCAGTTCTTC.

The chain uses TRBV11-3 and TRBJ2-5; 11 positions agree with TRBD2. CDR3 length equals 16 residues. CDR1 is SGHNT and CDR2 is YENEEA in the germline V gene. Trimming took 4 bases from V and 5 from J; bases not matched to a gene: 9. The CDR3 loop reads CASSSIISGGAETQYF. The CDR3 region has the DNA TGTGCCAGCAGCTCAATTATTAGCGGGGGGGCGGAGACCCAGTACTTC.

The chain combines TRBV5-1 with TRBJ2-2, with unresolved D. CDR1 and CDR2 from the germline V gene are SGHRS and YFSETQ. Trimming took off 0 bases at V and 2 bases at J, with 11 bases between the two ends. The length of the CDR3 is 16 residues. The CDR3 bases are TGCGCCAGCAGCTTGGAACCTGGATCTAACACCGGGGAGCTGTTTTTT. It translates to CASSLEPGSNTGELFF. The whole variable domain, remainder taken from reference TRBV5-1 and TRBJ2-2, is KAGVTQTPRYLIKTRGQQVTLSCSPISGHRSVSWYQQTPGQGLQFLFEYFSETQRNKGNFPGRFSGRQFSNSRSEMNVSTLELGDSALYLCASSLEPGSNTGELFFGEGSRLTVL.

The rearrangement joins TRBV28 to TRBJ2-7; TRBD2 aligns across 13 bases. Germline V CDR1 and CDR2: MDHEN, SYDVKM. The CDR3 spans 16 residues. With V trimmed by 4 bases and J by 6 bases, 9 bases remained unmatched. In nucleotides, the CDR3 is TGTGCCAGCAGTTACCGGACTAGCGGGAGACTCATCGAGCAGTACTTC. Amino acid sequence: CASSYRTSGRLIEQYF.

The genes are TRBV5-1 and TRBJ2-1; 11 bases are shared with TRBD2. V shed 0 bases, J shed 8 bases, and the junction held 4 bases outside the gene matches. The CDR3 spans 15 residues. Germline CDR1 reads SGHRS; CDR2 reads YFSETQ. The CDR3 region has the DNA TGCGCCAGCAGCTTGGCGGGACTAGCGGCTCATGAGCAGTTCTTC. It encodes CASSLAGLAAHEQFF.

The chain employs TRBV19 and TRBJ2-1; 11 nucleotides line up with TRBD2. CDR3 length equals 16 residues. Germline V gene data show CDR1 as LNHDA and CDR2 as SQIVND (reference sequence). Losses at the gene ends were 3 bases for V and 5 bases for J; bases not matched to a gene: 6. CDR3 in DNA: TGTGCCAGTAGTATCCGTCTAGCGGGGGGTAACAATGAGCAGTTCTTC. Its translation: CASSIRLAGGNNEQFF.

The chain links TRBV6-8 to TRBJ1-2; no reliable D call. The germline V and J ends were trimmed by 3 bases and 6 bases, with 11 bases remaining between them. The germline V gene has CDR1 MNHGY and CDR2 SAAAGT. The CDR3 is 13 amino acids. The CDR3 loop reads CASSYAGNNGYTF. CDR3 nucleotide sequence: TGTGCCAGCAGTTATGCGGGGAATAATGGCTACACCTTC.

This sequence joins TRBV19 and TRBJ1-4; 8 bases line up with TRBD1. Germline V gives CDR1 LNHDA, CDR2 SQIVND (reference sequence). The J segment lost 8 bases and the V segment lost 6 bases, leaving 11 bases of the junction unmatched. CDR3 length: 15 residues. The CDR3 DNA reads TGTGCCAGTAGGAGACGGACAGGGCAGGGGGAAAAACTGTTTTTT. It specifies CASRRRTGQGEKLFF.

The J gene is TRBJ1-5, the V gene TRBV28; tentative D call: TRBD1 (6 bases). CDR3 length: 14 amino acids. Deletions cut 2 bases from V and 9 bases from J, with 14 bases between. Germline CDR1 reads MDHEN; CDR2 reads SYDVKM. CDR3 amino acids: CASSLVAGVRPQHF. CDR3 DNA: TGTGCCAGCAGTTTAGTTGCAGGGGTAAGGCCCCAGCATTTT. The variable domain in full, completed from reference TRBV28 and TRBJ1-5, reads DVKVTQSSRYLVKRTGEKVFLECVQDMDHENMFWYRQDPGLGLRLIYFSYDVKMKEKGDIPEGYSVSREKKERFSLILESASTNQTSMYLCASSLVAGVRPQHFGDGTRLSIL.

In DNA, the CDR3 is TGTGCCAGCAGTTACTCGGCTCAGGGGGCGGGGGATACGCAGTATTTT. This codes for CASSYSAQGAGDTQYF. The chain carries TRBV6-8 and TRBJ2-3; 8 bases are shared with TRBD1. Germline CDR1 is MNHGY and CDR2 is SAAAGT. The CDR3 covers 16 residues. V trimming: 0 bases; J trimming: 6 bases; junction bases outside the gene matches: 8.

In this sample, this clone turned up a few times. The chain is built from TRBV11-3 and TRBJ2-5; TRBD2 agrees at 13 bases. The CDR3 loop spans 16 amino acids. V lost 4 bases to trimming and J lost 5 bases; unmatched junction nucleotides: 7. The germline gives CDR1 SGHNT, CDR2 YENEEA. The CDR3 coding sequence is TGTGCCAGCAGCTCAAAACTAGCGGGGGGGTCCGAGACCCAGTACTTC. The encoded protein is CASSSKLAGGSETQYF. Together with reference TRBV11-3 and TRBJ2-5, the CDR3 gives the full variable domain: EAGVVQSPRYKIIEKKQPVAFWCNPISGHNTLYWYLQNLGQGPELLIRYENEEAVDDSQLPKDRFSAERLKGVDSTLKIQPAELGDSAVYLCASSSKLAGGSETQYFGPGTRLLVL.

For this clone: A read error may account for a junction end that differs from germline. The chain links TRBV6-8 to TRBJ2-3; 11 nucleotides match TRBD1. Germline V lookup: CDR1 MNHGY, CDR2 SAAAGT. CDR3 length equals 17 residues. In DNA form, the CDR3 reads TGTGCCAGCAGCTCCCTCAGCCCGGGACAGGGGGGCGTAAGTTCAAGTTTT. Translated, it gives CASSSLSPGQGGVSSSF.